This passage covers 17 T cell receptor beta chains from one sample sequenced in a study of shared clonotypes between healthy human individuals. Repertoires were generated with immunoSEQ multiplex PCR, while TCRdb's copy carries only in-frame clones and drops some. The table shows about 340,000 clones, with less than 75% occurring only once. Sequencing input: memory CD4+ T cells sorted from blood. Regarding subset: CD45RA-negative fraction. The receptors shown here come from a young man in good health.

Concerning this clone itself: This may stem from a read error, because a much larger clone lies one nucleotide away. The chain carries TRBV7-2 and TRBJ2-2, with D uncertain. The V end lost 1 base, the J end lost 6 bases, and 3 bases lay between the germline ends. Looked up from germline, CDR1 is SGHTA and CDR2 is FQGNSA. The CDR3 runs to 12 residues. For the CDR3, the DNA is TGTGCCAGCAGCTTAGGATCCGGGGAGCTGTTTTTT. Translated, it gives CASSLGSGELFF.

The J gene is TRBJ2-5, the V gene TRBV5-1; 10 bases align to TRBD2. There are 15 residues in the CDR3. Germline values: CDR1 SGHRS, CDR2 YFSETQ. V lost 5 bases, J lost 4 bases, and 8 bases stayed unmatched. The CDR3 region has the DNA TGCGCCAGCAGTGAAGCGGGAGGGCCGGGAGAGACCCAGTACTTC. This encodes CASSEAGGPGETQYF.

The chain carries TRBV5-1 and TRBJ2-1; TRBD2 might be the D (5 bases). The CDR3 contains 13 residues. Trimming stripped 0 bases from V and 8 bases from J, with 9 bases between. The germline V gene encodes CDR1 SGHRS and CDR2 YFSETQ. For the CDR3, the DNA is TGCGCCAGCAGCTTGGGCTCCGGGGATGAGCAGTTCTTC. Its translation: CASSLGSGDEQFF.

V usage is TRBV5-6 and J usage is TRBJ1-5, with TRBD1 identical over 10 bases. CDR1 is SGHDT and CDR2 is YYEEEE in the germline V gene. Trimming took 2 bases from V and 5 from J; bases not matched to a gene: 1. The CDR3 contains 14 residues. The chain's CDR3 is CASSLGQGDQPQHF. Here the CDR3 DNA reads TGTGCCAGCAGCTTAGGACAGGGGGATCAGCCCCAGCATTTT.

The chain links TRBV18 to TRBJ1-1; TRBD1 might be the D (5 bases). CDR1 and CDR2 from the germline V gene are KGHSH and LQKENI. V was trimmed by 6 bases and J by 2 bases, leaving 10 bases between them. This CDR3 is 13 amino acids long. The CDR3 loop is CASSEQANTEAFF. In DNA, the CDR3 is TGTGCCAGCTCCGAACAGGCAAACACTGAAGCTTTCTTT. Using reference TRBV18 and TRBJ1-1 for the parts outside the CDR3, the full variable domain is NAGVMQNPRHLVRRRGQEARLRCSPMKGHSHVYWYRQLPEEGLKFMVYLQKENIIDESGMPKERFSAEFPKEGPSILRIQQVVRGDSAAYFCASSEQANTEAFFGQGTRLTVV.

CDR3 sequence (DNA): TGTGCCAGCTCACCCACCGTAGGAGGAGAGCAGTACTTC. Residues: CASSPTVGGEQYF. The V gene is TRBV18, the J gene TRBJ2-7; a possible D gene is TRBD2 (5 bases). Germline assignment: CDR1 KGHSH and CDR2 LQKENI. The length of the CDR3 is 13 residues. V dropped 3 bases and J dropped 7 bases, with 13 bases sitting between them.

This sequence joins TRBV5-1 and TRBJ2-1; D gene ambiguous. Germline CDR1 is SGHRS and CDR2 is YFSETQ. The CDR3 loop spans 15 amino acids. Trimming took off 0 bases at V and 6 bases at J, with 13 bases between the two ends. CDR3 DNA: TGCGCCAGCAGCTTGGCGTCGTTGGTAGTCAATGAGCAGTTCTTC. Amino acid sequence: CASSLASLVVNEQFF.

This chain links TRBV18 with TRBJ1-2; D remains ambiguous. The CDR3 is 16 amino acids. In germline, CDR1 is KGHSH, CDR2 LQKENI. With 1 base removed from V and 8 bases from J, the gap between germline ends came to 20 bases. The CDR3 protein is CASSPLMSAGPDGYTF. CDR3 DNA: TGTGCCAGCTCACCACTTATGTCTGCGGGCCCGGACGGCTACACCTTC. The complete variable domain, with remaining parts taken from reference TRBV18 and TRBJ1-2, reads NAGVMQNPRHLVRRRGQEARLRCSPMKGHSHVYWYRQLPEEGLKFMVYLQKENIIDESGMPKERFSAEFPKEGPSILRIQQVVRGDSAAYFCASSPLMSAGPDGYTFGSGTRLTVV.

The V gene is TRBV18, the J gene TRBJ2-3; possibly TRBD1 for D (5 bases). The germline V gene encodes CDR1 KGHSH and CDR2 LQKENI. The CDR3 has 15 residues. Trimming shortened V by 2 bases and J by 2 bases, and 11 bases separated the two germline ends. CDR3 sequence reads: CASSPTGPYTDTQYF. CDR3 bases: TGTGCCAGCTCACCAACAGGACCTTACACAGATACGCAGTATTTT.

The chain uses TRBV4-1 and TRBJ2-1; tentatively, D is TRBD1 (8 bases). CDR3 length: 16 amino acids. Germline lookup yields CDR1 MGHRA and CDR2 YSYEKL. V was trimmed by 4 bases and J by 7 bases, leaving 20 bases between them. The DNA of the CDR3 is TGCGCCAGCAGCCGAATCATGACAGGGGAGGGTAATGAGCAGTTCTTC. It translates to CASSRIMTGEGNEQFF.

The chain couples TRBV6-5 to TRBJ2-1; D perhaps matches TRBD2 (6 bases). This CDR3 contains 13 residues. The V end lost 0 bases, the J end lost 12 bases, and 12 bases lay between the germline ends. CDR1 is MNHEY and CDR2 is SVGAGI in the germline V gene. In nucleotides, the CDR3 is TGTGCCAGCAGTTACTCGATCCAGGAGGGGCAGTTCTTC. It yields the protein CASSYSIQEGQFF.

V and J are TRBV5-4 and TRBJ2-1, with 11 nucleotides matching TRBD2. Per the germline V gene, CDR1 is SGHNT and CDR2 is YYREEE (reference sequence). The V and J ends lost 4 bases and 7 bases, in that order; junction bases with no gene match: 16. This CDR3 spans 18 amino acids. The CDR3 sequence is CASSPRALLAGVQNEQFF. DNA of the CDR3: TGTGCCAGCAGCCCTCGTGCCCTACTAGCGGGAGTTCAGAATGAGCAGTTCTTC.

This clone is a singleton in its sample. The V gene is TRBV7-2, the J gene TRBJ2-4; D is perhaps TRBD1 (6 bases). There are 15 residues in the CDR3. V gave up 5 bases and J gave up 3 bases, with 14 bases separating them. Germline values: CDR1 SGHTA, CDR2 FQGNSA. The CDR3 coding sequence is TGTGCCAGCAGCAGGGGGTCGAGGGGCAAAAACATTCAGTACTTC. Translating it yields CASSRGSRGKNIQYF.

Here the CDR3 DNA reads TGCAGCGTTCCCCCGACAAGCCCAGAGACCCAGTACTTC. Translation gives CSVPPTSPETQYF. The chain recombines TRBV29-1 with TRBJ2-5; D is unresolved. The V end lost 5 bases, the J end lost 4 bases, and 14 bases lay between the germline ends. From germline, CDR1 is SQVTM and CDR2 ANQGSEA. This CDR3 is 13 amino acids long.

The rearrangement uses TRBV9 and TRBJ1-5, with no clear D. Germline loops: CDR1 SGDLS, CDR2 YYNGEE. The CDR3 consists of 13 residues. The V end was cut by 7 bases, the J end by 3 bases, with 11 bases between. The CDR3 region is CASPAGFNQPQHF. The CDR3 region has the DNA TGTGCCAGCCCCGCGGGATTCAATCAGCCCCAGCATTTT.

The CDR3 region is CASSQVQAASTDTQYF. Here the CDR3 DNA reads TGCGCCAGCAGCCAAGTTCAGGCGGCTAGCACAGATACGCAGTATTTT. The chain couples TRBV4-1 to TRBJ2-3, with D uncertain. The germline CDR1 and CDR2 sequences are MGHRA and YSYEKL. CDR3 length equals 16 residues. Trimming took off 1 base at V and 0 bases at J, with 11 bases between the two ends.

V usage is TRBV5-1 and J usage is TRBJ2-2; TRBD2 might be the D (5 bases). Germline CDR1 is SGHRS and CDR2 is YFSETQ. Trimming stripped 4 bases from V and 9 bases from J, with 13 bases between. The CDR3 extends over 13 amino acids. The DNA of the CDR3 is TGCGCCAGCAGCGTAGGGAGCTTGAGGGAGCTGTTTTTT. This translates into CASSVGSLRELFF.